This T cell receptor beta chain was recorded in a study of cytomegalovirus exposure and HLA in healthy donors. Primers for the PCR totalled 60 Vbeta and 13 Jbeta. Data came from immunoSEQ multiplex PCR; TCRdb stores just in-frame clones and leaves some out. Of fewer than 200,000 clones in the sample, almost 85% were seen once. The sequence was obtained from a young man in good health and CMV-seronegative. The source material was PBMCs.

The CDR3: CASSYWTQNEKLFF. The DNA for the CDR3 is TGTGCCAGCAGTTATTGGACACAGAATGAAAAACTGTTTTTT. The chain links TRBV6-6 to TRBJ1-4, with a possible D match to TRBD1 (5 bases). Germline assignment: CDR1 MNHNY and CDR2 SVGAGI (reference sequence). Trimming cost V 3 bases and J 5 bases, with 10 bases left between them. The length of the CDR3 is 14 residues.